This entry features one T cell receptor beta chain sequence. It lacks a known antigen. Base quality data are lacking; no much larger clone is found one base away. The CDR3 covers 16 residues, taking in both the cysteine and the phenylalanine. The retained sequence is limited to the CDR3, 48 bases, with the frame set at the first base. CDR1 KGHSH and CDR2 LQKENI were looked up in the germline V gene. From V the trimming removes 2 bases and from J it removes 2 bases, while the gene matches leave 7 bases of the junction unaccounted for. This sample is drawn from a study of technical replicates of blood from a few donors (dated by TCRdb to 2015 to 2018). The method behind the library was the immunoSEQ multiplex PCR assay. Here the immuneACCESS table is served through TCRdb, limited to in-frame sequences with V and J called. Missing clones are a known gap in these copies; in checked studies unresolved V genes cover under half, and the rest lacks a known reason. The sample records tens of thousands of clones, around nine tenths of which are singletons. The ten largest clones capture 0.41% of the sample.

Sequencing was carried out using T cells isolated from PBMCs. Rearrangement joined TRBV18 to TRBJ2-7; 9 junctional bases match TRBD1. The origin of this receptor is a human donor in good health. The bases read TGTGCCAGCTCACCAATCCGACAGGGGGGGGCCTACGAGCAGTACTTC. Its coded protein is CASSPIRQGGAYEQYF.